This T cell receptor (beta chain) was found in a study of PD-1 blockade in mismatch repair-deficient tumors. Clones were sequenced by immunoSEQ multiplex PCR, and TCRdb holds only the in-frame ones, with some missing. In the table there are some 120,000 clones, about 88% of which are singletons. The study, taken as a whole, reports: Rapid post-treatment expansion, then contraction, generally preceding radiologic response, marked tumor-resident clones.

Turning to this clone: Its antigen is not known.

Every patient had mismatch repair deficiency by PCR or immunohistochemistry. Three pembrolizumab responders had their TCRs sequenced. V lost 3 bases and J 2 bases, leaving 11 bases between the germline ends. The length of the CDR3 is 14 residues. Germline loops: CDR1 MNHEY, CDR2 SMNVEV (reference sequence). This specimen consisted of peripheral blood, obtained 44 weeks after starting pembrolizumab. This sequence was found in an adult with mismatch repair-deficient cancer. The rearrangement joins TRBV27 to TRBJ2-7; D not certain. In DNA, the CDR3 is TGTGCCAGCAGTTTCTCGACACGAACCTACGAGCAGTACTTC. This gives the protein CASSFSTRTYEQYF.